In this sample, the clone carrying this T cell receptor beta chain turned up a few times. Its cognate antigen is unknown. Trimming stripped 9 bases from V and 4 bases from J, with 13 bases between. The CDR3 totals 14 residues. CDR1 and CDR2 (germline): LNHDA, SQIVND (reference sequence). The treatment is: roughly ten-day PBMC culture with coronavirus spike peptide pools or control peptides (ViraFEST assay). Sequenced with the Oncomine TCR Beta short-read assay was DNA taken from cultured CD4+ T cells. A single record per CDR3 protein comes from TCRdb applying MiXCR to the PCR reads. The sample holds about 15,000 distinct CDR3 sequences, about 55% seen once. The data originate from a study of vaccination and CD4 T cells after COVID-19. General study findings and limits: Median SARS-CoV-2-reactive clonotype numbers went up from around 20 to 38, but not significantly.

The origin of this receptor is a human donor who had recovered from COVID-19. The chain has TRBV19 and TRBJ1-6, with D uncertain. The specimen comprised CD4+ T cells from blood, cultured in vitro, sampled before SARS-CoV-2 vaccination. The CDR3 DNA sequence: TGTGCCAGCCGGGAGATAATGTATAATTCACCCCTCCACTTT. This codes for CASREIMYNSPLHF. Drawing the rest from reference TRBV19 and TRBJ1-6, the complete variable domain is DGGITQSPKYLFRKEGQNVTLSCEQNLNHDAMYWYRQDPGQGLRLIYYSQIVNDFQKGDIAEGYSVSREKKESFPLTVTSAQKNPTAFYLCASREIMYNSPLHFGNGTRLTVT.